Each of the 19 T cell receptor beta chains below was sequenced from the same sample in a study of beta chain features in type 1 diabetes (dated 2018 in TCRdb). Receptor libraries were prepared by the immunoSEQ multiplex PCR assay. The entire isolated RNA was reverse transcribed using the High Capacity cDNA Reverse Transcription Kit, and thus expressed TCRB transcripts were sequenced. TCRdb limited this immuneACCESS table to in-frame rearrangements with V and J called. A share of clones is missing; checked studies link under half to unresolved V genes, and the rest is unexplained. The sample table contains nearly 250,000 clones; only one count was recorded for 13% to 15% of them. The ten largest clones represent around 0.03% of the sample. Sequenced: naive CD4+ T cells from blood. The sample's cell subset or site, from its label and the paper: true naive CD4+ T cells. The origin of the receptors is a woman aged 40 to 49 in good health.

The chain combines TRBV27 with TRBJ1-6, with TRBD1 identical over 8 bases. The CDR3 has 12 residues. With 5 bases clipped from V and 9 bases from J, the junction kept 0 bases outside the gene matches. CDR1 and CDR2 (germline): MNHEY, SMNVEV (reference sequence). DNA of the CDR3: TGTGCCAGCAGTGGGACAGGTTCACCCCTCCACTTT. It is translated as CASSGTGSPLHF.

The rearrangement uses TRBV10-3 and TRBJ1-1; D is unclear. The germline V gene has CDR1 ENHRY and CDR2 SYGVKD. Trimming took off 2 bases at V and 8 bases at J, with 6 bases between the two ends. The CDR3 extends over 11 amino acids. This chain's CDR3 is CAISEGREAFF. Written as DNA, the CDR3 is TGTGCCATCAGTGAGGGTCGGGAAGCTTTCTTT.

The chain carries TRBV19 and TRBJ2-2; TRBD1 agrees at 7 bases. Germline V gene lookup returns CDR1 LNHDA and CDR2 SQIVND (reference sequence). This CDR3 has 16 amino acids. V shed 5 bases, J shed 3 bases, and the junction held 9 bases outside the gene matches. CDR3 loop: CASSYLKGAHTGELFF. CDR3 in DNA: TGTGCCAGTAGTTATCTAAAGGGGGCGCACACCGGGGAGCTGTTTTTT. The whole variable domain, filled in from reference TRBV19 and TRBJ2-2, reads DGGITQSPKYLFRKEGQNVTLSCEQNLNHDAMYWYRQDPGQGLRLIYYSQIVNDFQKGDIAEGYSVSREKKESFPLTVTSAQKNPTAFYLCASSYLKGAHTGELFFGEGSRLTVL.

This clone was seen a few times. V and J are TRBV27 and TRBJ2-3, with D possibly being TRBD2 (5 bases). V gave up 5 bases and J gave up 1 base, with 7 bases separating them. Germline CDR1 and CDR2: MNHEY and SMNVEV (reference sequence). The CDR3 is 13 residues long. The CDR3 sequence is CASSLAGTDTQYF. In nucleotides, the CDR3 is TGTGCCAGCAGTCTAGCTGGCACAGATACGCAGTATTTT.

This clone was picked up a small number of times. V usage is TRBV5-1 and J usage is TRBJ1-2, with unresolved D. Trimming took off 2 bases at V and 2 bases at J, with 10 bases between the two ends. The CDR3 spans 14 residues. CDR1 is SGHRS and CDR2 is YFSETQ in the germline V gene. The CDR3 is CASSFSGRNYGYTF. As DNA, the CDR3 is TGCGCCAGCAGCTTCAGCGGCAGGAACTATGGCTACACCTTC.

The chain carries TRBV7-9 and TRBJ1-1; 8 nucleotides agree with TRBD1. This CDR3 region has 14 residues. From germline, CDR1 is SEHNR and CDR2 FQNEAQ (reference sequence). The trim removed 3 bases at V and 6 bases at J, leaving 6 bases unmatched. The CDR3 DNA sequence: TGTGCCAGCAGCTTGGGGACAGGTGTTGCTGAAGCTTTCTTT. Its protein product is CASSLGTGVAEAFF.

This chain connects TRBV7-7 to TRBJ2-1; 9 bases are shared with TRBD1. There are 13 residues in the CDR3. Germline V gene sequence: CDR1 SSHAT, CDR2 FNYEAQ (reference sequence). J gave up 7 bases and V 5 bases, and 3 bases lay outside the gene matches. This CDR3 is CASSVDRGNEQFF. CDR3 DNA sequence: TGTGCCAGCAGCGTCGACAGGGGGAATGAGCAGTTCTTC.

In its sample, this clone was seen a few times. This rearrangement joins TRBV7-2 to TRBJ2-5, with 8 bases that match TRBD1. The end of the DNA aligns better with TRBJ2-7, so the J call may be wrong. CDR1 is SGHTA, CDR2 FQGNSA, per germline. The CDR3 sequence is 15 residues long. The CDR3 region is CASSLVGQVTYEQYF. CDR3 bases: TGTGCCAGCAGCTTAGTGGGACAGGTAACCTACGAGCAGTACTTC.

The chain is built from TRBV6-5 and TRBJ1-3; 7 bases agree with TRBD1. Germline CDR1 MNHEY, CDR2 SVGAGI. J was trimmed by 3 bases and V by 0 bases; bases with no gene match: 5. This CDR3 comprises 16 residues. In nucleotides, the CDR3 is TGTGCCAGCAGTTACTCGATGGGGACAGTTGGAAACACCATATATTTT. It codes for CASSYSMGTVGNTIYF.

This clone appeared a single time. The gene calls are TRBV9 and TRBJ2-5, with D perhaps TRBD1 (6 bases). The V gene's germline CDR1 is SGDLS and CDR2 YYNGEE. V lost 4 bases, J lost 5 bases, and 18 bases lay in between. This CDR3 comprises 15 residues. The CDR3 DNA is TGTGCCAGCAGCCCAGGGGTGGGGCAGTTGGAGACCCAGTACTTC. Amino acids: CASSPGVGQLETQYF.

The chain has TRBV19 and TRBJ2-3; D gene unclear. The CDR3 length is 13 residues. Between the trimmed V and J ends, which lost 6 bases and 0 bases, there was a span of 7 bases. CDR1 and CDR2 (germline): LNHDA, SQIVND (reference sequence). The CDR3 DNA reads as TGTGCCAGTAGGGGCTATAGCACAGATACGCAGTATTTT. This gives the protein CASRGYSTDTQYF. The full variable domain, completed using reference TRBV19 and TRBJ2-3, is DGGITQSPKYLFRKEGQNVTLSCEQNLNHDAMYWYRQDPGQGLRLIYYSQIVNDFQKGDIAEGYSVSREKKESFPLTVTSAQKNPTAFYLCASRGYSTDTQYFGPGTRLTVL.

This clone was picked up a small number of times. The rearrangement joins TRBV6-5 to TRBJ2-5; TRBD1 agrees at 7 bases. The CDR3 length is 14 residues. J gave up 1 base and V 5 bases, and 4 bases lay outside the gene matches. Looked up from germline, CDR1 is MNHEY and CDR2 is SVGAGI. CDR3 loop: CASSRGTAQETQYF. The CDR3 DNA is TGTGCCAGCAGTCGAGGGACAGCCCAAGAGACCCAGTACTTC.

This clone showed up just a few times. V is TRBV29-1 and J is TRBJ2-1, with TRBD2 matching 9 bases. The CDR3 covers 15 residues. Trimming at V came to 6 bases and at J to 8 bases, leaving 14 bases not matched to a gene. Germline assignment: CDR1 SQVTM and CDR2 ANQGSEA. The CDR3 sequence is CSVAEGAGGPYEQFF. The DNA for the CDR3 is TGCAGCGTCGCAGAGGGGGCGGGGGGGCCCTATGAGCAGTTCTTC.

V gene TRBV5-1 combines with J gene TRBJ1-2; a weak D match, TRBD1 (6 bases). This CDR3 is built from 16 residues. Between the trimmed V and J ends, which lost 0 bases and 4 bases, there was a span of 16 bases. Germline V CDR1 and CDR2: SGHRS, YFSETQ. CDR3 protein: CASSLAPGVPIYGYTF. The CDR3 nucleotides are TGCGCCAGCAGCTTGGCACCAGGGGTCCCGATCTATGGCTACACCTTC.

The chain uses TRBV6-5 and TRBJ2-5; the D gene is possibly TRBD1 (6 bases). Trimming took 5 bases from V and 4 from J, leaving 11 bases between them. In germline, CDR1 is MNHEY, CDR2 SVGAGI. CDR3 size: 13 residues. The CDR3 DNA reads TGTGCCAGCAGTGAACAGGGCCGAGAGACCCAGTACTTC. Encoded protein: CASSEQGRETQYF.

This clone has a handful of counts. V usage is TRBV14 and J usage is TRBJ2-5; no firm D call. The CDR3 spans 15 residues. Per germline, CDR1 SGHDN and CDR2 FVKESK. The V and J ends lost 1 base and 3 bases respectively, with 12 bases between them. The CDR3 reads CASSQGIRIEETQYF. CDR3 coding DNA: TGTGCCAGCAGCCAAGGCATACGTATAGAAGAGACCCAGTACTTC.

The gene calls are TRBV7-2 and TRBJ2-7; D is unresolved. Trimming removed 1 base from V and 0 bases from J, with 10 bases in between. The CDR3 runs 15 residues. CDR1 is SGHTA, CDR2 FQGNSA, per germline. The CDR3 nucleotides read TGTGCCAGCAGCTTAGATAGTAGGAGCTCCTACGAGCAGTACTTC. This sequence encodes CASSLDSRSSYEQYF.

The chain is built from TRBV13 and TRBJ2-2; D unclear. The germline gives CDR1 PRHDT, CDR2 FYEKMQ (reference sequence). The CDR3 length is 15 residues. V was shortened by 5 bases and J by 5 bases, with 15 bases between the two germline ends. The CDR3 sequence: CASSLSLVITGELFF. CDR3 in DNA: TGTGCCAGCAGCCTATCATTGGTGATAACCGGGGAGCTGTTTTTT.

V gene TRBV2 combines with J gene TRBJ1-1; tentative D call: TRBD1 (6 bases). The CDR3 contains 14 residues. Germline V lookup: CDR1 SNHLY, CDR2 FYNNEI. Trimming took 9 bases from V and 0 from J, leaving 14 bases between them. The CDR3 reads CASERQGLNTEAFF. The CDR3 DNA sequence: TGTGCCAGTGAGAGGCAGGGGCTGAACACTGAAGCTTTCTTT.